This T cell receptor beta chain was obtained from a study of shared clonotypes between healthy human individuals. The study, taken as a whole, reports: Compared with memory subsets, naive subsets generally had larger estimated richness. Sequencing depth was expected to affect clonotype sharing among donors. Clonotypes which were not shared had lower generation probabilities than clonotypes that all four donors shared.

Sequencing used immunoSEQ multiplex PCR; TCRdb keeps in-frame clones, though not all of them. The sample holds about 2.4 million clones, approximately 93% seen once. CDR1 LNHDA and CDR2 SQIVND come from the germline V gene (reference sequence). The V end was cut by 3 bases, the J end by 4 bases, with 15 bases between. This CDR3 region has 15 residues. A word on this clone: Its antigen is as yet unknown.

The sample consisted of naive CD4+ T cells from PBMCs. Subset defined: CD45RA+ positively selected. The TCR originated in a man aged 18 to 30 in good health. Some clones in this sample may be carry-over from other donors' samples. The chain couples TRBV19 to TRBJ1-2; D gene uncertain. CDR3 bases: TGTGCCAGTAGTATTCGAGGTCTGGGTAGCTATGGCTACACCTTC. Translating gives CASSIRGLGSYGYTF.